What follows describes a single TCR beta chain. Antigen specificity is unknown. The germline V gene has CDR1 LNHDA and CDR2 SQIVND (reference sequence). Trimming cost V 4 bases and J 8 bases; bases outside gene matches: 12. This CDR3 has 16 amino acids. Sequenced by immunoSEQ multiplex PCR; TCRdb stores in-frame clones only, minus some. The table shows approximately 530,000 clones, with approximately 95% occurring only once. This record belongs to a study of shared clonotypes between healthy human individuals. Whole-study results and caveats: In the sorted subsets, rarefaction showed sequencing was incomplete despite large depth.

The sample consisted of naive CD4+ T cells sorted from blood. Indicated subset: CD45RA+ positively selected. The chain is built from TRBV19 and TRBJ1-3; 9 bases line up with TRBD1. This TCR was sampled from a woman aged 25 to 39 in good health. The chain's CDR3 is CASSTHRGPIRDTIYF. Here the CDR3 DNA reads TGTGCCAGTAGTACGCACAGGGGGCCTATCCGGGACACCATATATTTT.